This is a list of T cell receptor beta chains from one sample in a study of T-cell reconstitution after alpha-beta-depleted transplantation in children. TCRdb ran MiXCR on the PCR reads and lists one entry per CDR3 protein. The sample yields hundreds of thousands of distinct CDR3 sequences, more than 10% seen once. The source was PBMCs from the stem cell graft donor, collected from the stem cell graft. Every receptor here comes from a human donor who donated a stem cell graft to a child with acute lymphoblastic leukemia. CDR3s include the opening cysteine and the closing phenylalanine or tryptophan. D genes are given only for firm matches. A clone size is listed for some rows: how often the clone was seen (once, few, many), or a class if it is expanded.

d_gene: NA
v_gene: TRBV10-3
abundance: many
j_gene: TRBJ1-1
CDR3aa: CAISGHGPNTEAFF
CDR3nt: TGTGCCATCAGTGGACACGGCCCTAACACTGAAGCTTTCTTT

d_gene: NA
v_gene: TRBV5-1
abundance: many
j_gene: TRBJ1-1
CDR3aa: CASSSSTEIAFF
CDR3nt: TGCGCCAGCAGCTCTTCTACCGAGATAGCTTTCTTT

d_gene: NA
v_gene: TRBV29-1
abundance: NA
j_gene: TRBJ2-7
CDR3aa: CSVAGQTYEQYF
CDR3nt: TGCAGCGTGGCGGGACAGACCTACGAGCAGTACTTC

d_gene: TRBD1
v_gene: TRBV5-1
abundance: few
j_gene: TRBJ2-6
CDR3aa: CASSLYFGAGGSGANVLTF
CDR3nt: TGCGCCAGCAGCTTGTATTTCGGGGCAGGGGGATCTGGGGCCAACGTCCTGACTTTC

d_gene: TRBD1
v_gene: TRBV5-1
abundance: few
j_gene: TRBJ2-7
CDR3aa: CASSKGQGVHEQYF
CDR3nt: TGCGCCAGCAGCAAGGGACAGGGGGTTCACGAGCAGTACTTC

d_gene: NA
v_gene: TRBV30
abundance: few
j_gene: TRBJ2-2
CDR3aa: CAWSVRVPPRSGELFF
CDR3nt: TGTGCCTGGAGTGTACGAGTCCCTCCTCGGTCCGGGGAGCTGTTTTTT

d_gene: TRBD2
v_gene: TRBV3-1
abundance: NA
j_gene: TRBJ2-1
CDR3aa: CASSQDGSGNRYNEQFF
CDR3nt: TGTGCCAGCAGCCAAGACGGTAGCGGGAATCGGTACAATGAGCAGTTCTTC

d_gene: NA
v_gene: TRBV20-1
abundance: many
j_gene: TRBJ2-7
CDR3aa: CSAGDSYEQYF
CDR3nt: TGCAGTGCGGGGGACTCCTACGAGCAGTACTTC

d_gene: TRBD1
v_gene: TRBV7-2
abundance: many
j_gene: TRBJ2-1
CDR3aa: CASSFTGGNEQFF
CDR3nt: TGTGCCAGCAGCTTTACAGGGGGGAATGAGCAGTTCTTC

d_gene: NA
v_gene: TRBV12-3/TRBV12-4
abundance: many
j_gene: TRBJ1-2
CDR3aa: CASSLGGKGTRNYGYTF
CDR3nt: TGTGCCAGCAGTTTGGGGGGCAAGGGGACGCGGAACTATGGCTACACCTTC

d_gene: NA
v_gene: TRBV12-3/TRBV12-4
abundance: many
j_gene: TRBJ2-2
CDR3aa: CASRLTRRGTTSGELFF
CDR3nt: TGTGCCAGCAGACTCACCCGACGCGGGACAACGTCCGGGGAGCTGTTTTTT

d_gene: NA
v_gene: TRBV7-2
abundance: many
j_gene: TRBJ2-5
CDR3aa: CASSPYREQETQYF
CDR3nt: TGTGCCAGCAGCCCTTACAGGGAACAAGAGACCCAGTACTTC

d_gene: TRBD1
v_gene: TRBV15
abundance: medium-sized
j_gene: TRBJ2-5
CDR3aa: CATSRGTGGAETQYF
CDR3nt: TGTGCCACCAGCAGAGGTACAGGGGGCGCAGAGACCCAGTACTTC

d_gene: NA
v_gene: TRBV28
abundance: NA
j_gene: TRBJ2-3
CDR3aa: CASSPHRDDTQYF
CDR3nt: TGTGCCAGCAGTCCCCACAGGGACGATACGCAGTATTTT

d_gene: TRBD1
v_gene: TRBV12-3/TRBV12-4
abundance: many
j_gene: TRBJ1-1
CDR3aa: CASSFDRGVNTEAFF
CDR3nt: TGTGCCAGCAGTTTCGACAGGGGAGTGAACACTGAAGCTTTCTTT

d_gene: TRBD1
v_gene: TRBV5-6
abundance: once
j_gene: TRBJ2-1
CDR3aa: CASSFKGQGAVGEQFF
CDR3nt: TGTGCCAGCAGCTTCAAGGGACAGGGGGCGGTAGGTGAGCAGTTCTTC

d_gene: NA
v_gene: TRBV5-1
abundance: NA
j_gene: TRBJ2-2
CDR3aa: CASSLARGGGTGELFF
CDR3nt: TGCGCCAGCAGCTTGGCCCGCGGTGGGGGAACCGGGGAGCTGTTTTTT

d_gene: TRBD1
v_gene: TRBV24-1
abundance: many
j_gene: TRBJ2-2
CDR3aa: CATSDAGQGAGELFF
CDR3nt: TGTGCCACCAGTGATGCCGGACAGGGGGCCGGGGAGCTGTTTTTT

d_gene: NA
v_gene: TRBV6-1
abundance: many
j_gene: TRBJ2-2
CDR3aa: CASSVPRGGSGELFF
CDR3nt: TGTGCCAGCAGTGTACCCCGAGGGGGGTCCGGGGAGCTGTTTTTT

d_gene: TRBD2
v_gene: TRBV7-3
abundance: few
j_gene: TRBJ2-1
CDR3aa: CASSSGLQYNEQFF
CDR3nt: TGTGCCAGCAGCTCGGGACTACAATACAATGAGCAGTTCTTC

d_gene: NA
v_gene: TRBV29-1
abundance: many
j_gene: TRBJ2-4
CDR3aa: CSVQNRLAKNIQYF
CDR3nt: TGCAGCGTCCAAAACAGACTAGCCAAAAACATTCAGTACTTC

d_gene: TRBD1
v_gene: TRBV2
abundance: many
j_gene: TRBJ2-6
CDR3aa: CAIPASSTGTGASGANVLTF
CDR3nt: TGTGCCATCCCAGCAAGTTCGACCGGGACAGGGGCCTCTGGGGCCAACGTCCTGACTTTC

d_gene: NA
v_gene: TRBV12-3/TRBV12-4
abundance: many
j_gene: TRBJ1-5
CDR3aa: CASSLGRGNQPQHF
CDR3nt: TGTGCCAGCAGTTTAGGCAGGGGCAATCAGCCCCAGCATTTT

d_gene: TRBD1
v_gene: TRBV3-1
abundance: few
j_gene: TRBJ1-5
CDR3aa: CASSQEGQGYQPQHF
CDR3nt: TGTGCCAGCAGCCAAGAGGGACAGGGATATCAGCCCCAGCATTTT

d_gene: TRBD2
v_gene: TRBV28
abundance: many
j_gene: TRBJ2-5
CDR3aa: CASSNLRTSKETQYF
CDR3nt: TGTGCCAGCAGCAATCTTCGGACTAGTAAAGAGACCCAGTACTTC

d_gene: TRBD1
v_gene: TRBV7-2
abundance: many
j_gene: TRBJ2-7
CDR3aa: CASSFKPGQPYEQYF
CDR3nt: TGTGCCAGCAGCTTTAAACCGGGACAGCCCTACGAGCAGTACTTC

d_gene: NA
v_gene: TRBV6-5
abundance: many
j_gene: TRBJ1-2
CDR3aa: CASSYSWVANYGYTF
CDR3nt: TGTGCCAGCAGTTACTCGTGGGTAGCTAACTATGGCTACACCTTC

d_gene: NA
v_gene: TRBV11-3
abundance: many
j_gene: TRBJ2-2
CDR3aa: CASSLDPISGNTGELFF
CDR3nt: TGTGCCAGCAGCTTAGATCCCATCAGCGGTAACACCGGGGAGCTGTTTTTT

d_gene: NA
v_gene: TRBV24-1
abundance: many
j_gene: TRBJ2-1
CDR3aa: CATSDSRRGSSYNEQFF
CDR3nt: TGTGCCACCAGTGACTCAAGACGGGGGAGCTCCTACAATGAGCAGTTCTTC

d_gene: NA
v_gene: TRBV6-5
abundance: many
j_gene: TRBJ2-7
CDR3aa: CASTGTAAYEQYF
CDR3nt: TGTGCCAGCACCGGGACGGCAGCCTACGAGCAGTACTTC

d_gene: NA
v_gene: TRBV28
abundance: few
j_gene: TRBJ2-5
CDR3aa: CASSFGAGERETQYF
CDR3nt: TGTGCCAGCAGTTTCGGGGCAGGGGAGCGGGAGACCCAGTACTTC

d_gene: NA
v_gene: TRBV10-3
abundance: many
j_gene: TRBJ2-3
CDR3aa: CAIKSGLDTQYF
CDR3nt: TGTGCCATCAAGTCCGGTCTCGATACGCAGTATTTT

d_gene: NA
v_gene: TRBV5-1
abundance: many
j_gene: TRBJ2-1
CDR3aa: CASIPDGQREQFF
CDR3nt: TGCGCCAGCATCCCAGACGGCCAACGCGAGCAGTTCTTC

d_gene: TRBD1
v_gene: TRBV7-2
abundance: many
j_gene: TRBJ2-7
CDR3aa: CASSFRGGREYEQYF
CDR3nt: TGTGCCAGCAGCTTTCGAGGGGGCAGGGAGTACGAGCAGTACTTC

d_gene: NA
v_gene: TRBV6-5
abundance: many
j_gene: TRBJ1-1
CDR3aa: CASSYSTEAFF
CDR3nt: TGTGCCAGCAGTTACTCGACGGAAGCTTTCTTT

d_gene: NA
v_gene: TRBV15
abundance: many
j_gene: TRBJ1-2
CDR3aa: CATSRGGINYGYTF
CDR3nt: TGTGCCACCAGCAGAGGGGGGATTAACTATGGCTACACCTTC

d_gene: TRBD2
v_gene: TRBV5-1
abundance: NA
j_gene: TRBJ2-3
CDR3aa: CASSLGLAGGPPSTDTQYF
CDR3nt: TGCGCCAGCAGCTTGGGACTAGCGGGAGGCCCCCCTAGCACAGATACGCAGTATTTT

d_gene: NA
v_gene: TRBV6-5
abundance: many
j_gene: TRBJ2-2
CDR3aa: CASRLGELDWELFF
CDR3nt: TGTGCCAGCAGGTTAGGGGAGTTGGATTGGGAGCTGTTTTTT

d_gene: TRBD1
v_gene: TRBV7-2
abundance: many
j_gene: TRBJ1-3
CDR3aa: CASSFQGAAGNTIYF
CDR3nt: TGTGCCAGCAGCTTCCAGGGGGCGGCTGGAAACACCATATATTTT

d_gene: TRBD1
v_gene: TRBV9
abundance: many
j_gene: TRBJ2-7
CDR3aa: CASSGGQGPSYEQYF
CDR3nt: TGTGCCAGCAGCGGCGGACAGGGGCCTTCCTACGAGCAGTACTTC

d_gene: NA
v_gene: TRBV12-5
abundance: many
j_gene: TRBJ2-1
CDR3aa: CASGLVGLGYSYNEQFF
CDR3nt: TGTGCTAGTGGTTTGGTGGGGTTAGGGTACTCCTACAATGAGCAGTTCTTC

d_gene: NA
v_gene: TRBV9
abundance: many
j_gene: TRBJ2-1
CDR3aa: CASSVTRNEQFF
CDR3nt: TGTGCCAGCAGCGTAACTAGAAATGAGCAGTTCTTC

d_gene: TRBD2
v_gene: TRBV28
abundance: many
j_gene: TRBJ2-3
CDR3aa: CASSSRRAGGRHTQYF
CDR3nt: TGTGCCAGCAGTTCCCGTCGCGCGGGGGGAAGGCATACGCAGTATTTT

d_gene: NA
v_gene: TRBV12-3/TRBV12-4
abundance: many
j_gene: TRBJ2-4
CDR3aa: CASSLGASNFQYF
CDR3nt: TGTGCCAGCAGTTTAGGTGCGAGTAACTTTCAGTACTTC

d_gene: NA
v_gene: TRBV5-1
abundance: many
j_gene: TRBJ1-2
CDR3aa: CASTDSYGYTF
CDR3nt: TGCGCCAGTACGGACAGTTATGGCTACACCTTC

d_gene: NA
v_gene: TRBV7-2
abundance: many
j_gene: TRBJ2-1
CDR3aa: CASSPQEEQFF
CDR3nt: TGTGCCAGCAGCCCACAGGAGGAGCAGTTCTTC

d_gene: NA
v_gene: TRBV6-5
abundance: many
j_gene: TRBJ2-3
CDR3aa: CASSYGAGGTHTQYF
CDR3nt: TGTGCCAGCAGTTACGGGGCTGGGGGAACACATACGCAGTATTTT

d_gene: NA
v_gene: TRBV29-1
abundance: many
j_gene: TRBJ1-4
CDR3aa: CSAGTSTNEKLFF
CDR3nt: TGCAGCGCGGGCACATCCACGAATGAAAAACTGTTTTTT

d_gene: NA
v_gene: TRBV6-1
abundance: NA
j_gene: TRBJ2-2
CDR3aa: CASSDLVGTGELFF
CDR3nt: TGTGCCAGCAGTGACCTGGTCGGCACCGGGGAGCTGTTTTTC

d_gene: TRBD2
v_gene: TRBV20-1
abundance: many
j_gene: TRBJ2-5
CDR3aa: CSAPRGSGSSETQYF
CDR3nt: TGCAGTGCTCCCCGGGGTAGCGGGAGCTCGGAGACCCAGTACTTC

d_gene: NA
v_gene: TRBV6-4
abundance: many
j_gene: TRBJ1-1
CDR3aa: CASSDLRGTEAFF
CDR3nt: TGTGCCAGCAGTGACCTTCGGGGCACTGAAGCTTTCTTT

d_gene: NA
v_gene: TRBV7-2
abundance: many
j_gene: TRBJ2-3
CDR3aa: CASSTRGAGVDTQYF
CDR3nt: TGTGCCAGCAGCACACGGGGGGCTGGAGTAGATACGCAGTATTTT

d_gene: NA
v_gene: TRBV20-1
abundance: few
j_gene: TRBJ2-2
CDR3aa: CSARGPAGELFF
CDR3nt: TGCAGTGCGCGAGGTCCGGCCGGGGAGCTGTTTTTT

d_gene: TRBD1
v_gene: TRBV27
abundance: NA
j_gene: TRBJ2-7
CDR3aa: CASSYRTGNYEQYF
CDR3nt: TGTGCCAGCAGTTATCGGACAGGGAACTACGAGCAGTACTTC